What follows are 21 T cell receptor beta chains derived from one specimen sequenced in a study of T cells after yellow fever vaccination. TCRdb itself ran the 5' RACE reads through MiXCR, one entry per CDR3 protein. Here the sample spans over 250,000 distinct CDR3 sequences, over 4% being singletons. The sample in question was PBMCs, obtained 5 days after the yellow fever booster vaccination. These receptors came from a man aged 18-30 years who received the YFV17D yellow fever vaccine.

The chain couples TRBV24-1 to TRBJ1-2; D unresolved. The V end was cut by 5 bases, the J end by 7 bases, with 13 bases between. CDR3 length equals 13 residues. Germline-derived CDR1 and CDR2 are KGHDR and SFDVKD. The CDR3 nucleotides are TGTGCCACCAGTGCCAGAGGAGGCGCTGGCTACACCTTC. This sequence encodes CATSARGGAGYTF.

This clonotype was seen many times. The rearrangement links TRBV7-2 to TRBJ2-7; no clear D. Germline CDR1 SGHTA, CDR2 FQGNSA. V was pared by 5 bases and J by 3 bases, with 17 bases between. The CDR3 is made up of 15 amino acids. CDR3 sequence: CASSRDSVVLYEQYF. The CDR3 DNA reads TGTGCCAGCAGCCGCGACTCGGTAGTCCTCTACGAGCAGTACTTC.

This clonotype has a handful of counts. CDR3 protein: CASRLWGTGELFF. CDR3 nucleotides: TGTGCCAGCAGACTCTGGGGTACCGGGGAGCTGTTTTTT. The rearrangement uses TRBV27 and TRBJ2-2; D call uncertain. Germline assignment: CDR1 MNHEY and CDR2 SMNVEV (reference sequence). This CDR3 is 13 amino acids long. The V end was cut by 6 bases, the J end by 5 bases, with 10 bases between.

This clonotype has just a few counts. The CDR3 coding sequence is TGCAGTGCTAGAGCCCCTAGCGGGGGGAACACCGGGGAGCTGTTTTTT. It codes for CSARAPSGGNTGELFF. The gene calls are TRBV20-1 and TRBJ2-2; 10 bases align to TRBD2. Trimming cost V 1 base and J 1 base; bases outside gene matches: 3. Germline CDR1 DFQATT, CDR2 SNEGSKA (reference sequence). This CDR3 has 16 amino acids.

This clonotype occurred a few times. The V call is TRBV4-1, the J call TRBJ2-5; 8 bases agree with TRBD1. This CDR3 region has 14 residues. Germline V gives CDR1 MGHRA, CDR2 YSYEKL. Germline trimming cut 6 bases from V and 5 bases from J; bases unmatched to any gene: 8. CDR3 in amino acids: CASSHETGAETQYF. The CDR3 DNA reads TGCGCCAGCAGTCACGAGACAGGGGCGGAGACCCAGTACTTC.

This chain uses TRBV5-1 with TRBJ2-2; 8 bases fit TRBD1. This CDR3 contains 13 residues. V was pared by 10 bases and J by 1 base, with 3 bases of the junction left unmatched. Germline V gene lookup returns CDR1 SGHRS and CDR2 YFSETQ. The DNA of the CDR3 is TGCGCCTCCGGGACAGGGAACACCGGGGAGCTGTTTTTT. Protein: CASGTGNTGELFF.

This clonotype was observed a handful of times. With a much larger clone just one base away, this may be a read error. V usage is TRBV12-3 or TRBV12-4 and J usage is TRBJ2-1; D is perhaps TRBD2 (5 bases). This CDR3 has 14 residues. Trimming pared 4 bases from V and 0 bases from J, leaving 7 bases between. DNA for the CDR3: TGTGCCAGCAGTTCGGGAAGCTCCTACAATGAGCAGTTCTTC. Translated, it gives CASSSGSSYNEQFF.

This clonotype came up many times. This sequence joins TRBV4-1 and TRBJ1-1; TRBD1 agrees at 8 bases. The germline gives CDR1 MGHRA, CDR2 YSYEKL. Trimming cost V 0 bases and J 2 bases; bases outside gene matches: 8. This CDR3 has 17 amino acids. The CDR3: CASSQDRRTGPNTEAFF. For the CDR3, the DNA is TGCGCCAGCAGCCAAGATAGGAGGACAGGGCCCAACACTGAAGCTTTCTTT.

In this sample, this clonotype turned up a few times. This CDR3 reads CASSLRRDSFRDEQFF. The DNA of the CDR3 is TGTGCCAGCAGCCTGCGACGGGACAGCTTCAGGGATGAGCAGTTCTTC. V gene TRBV11-2 combines with J gene TRBJ2-1, with 7 bases fitting TRBD1. The V gene's germline CDR1 is SGHAT and CDR2 FQNNGV. The ends lost 5 bases at V and 8 bases at J; junction bases unmatched: 15. This CDR3 is 16 amino acids long. The whole variable domain, filled in from reference TRBV11-2 and TRBJ2-1, reads EAGVAQSPRYKIIEKRQSVAFWCNPISGHATLYWYQQILGQGPKLLIQFQNNGVVDDSQLPKDRFSAERLKGVDSTLKIQPAKLEDSAVYLCASSLRRDSFRDEQFFGPGTRLTVL.

J is TRBJ1-1 and V is TRBV5-1; D gene ambiguous. The V end lost 4 bases, the J end lost 6 bases, and 13 bases lay between the germline ends. CDR1 is SGHRS and CDR2 is YFSETQ in the germline V gene. The CDR3 is 13 residues long. CDR3 amino acids: CASSRWLWAEAFF. The CDR3 DNA follows: TGCGCCAGCAGCCGCTGGCTTTGGGCTGAAGCTTTCTTT.

This clonotype appeared a few times. The chain is built from TRBV3-1 and TRBJ2-3, with 7 positions matching TRBD2. The CDR3 covers 17 residues. Germline V gene sequence: CDR1 LGHDT, CDR2 YNNKEL (reference sequence). V lost 3 bases to trimming and J lost 0 bases; unmatched junction nucleotides: 9. CDR3 DNA: TGTGCCAGCAGCCAGCTCCGAGCGGGGACTAGCACAGATACGCAGTATTTT. It codes for CASSQLRAGTSTDTQYF.

This clonotype has only a few counts. This chain uses TRBV24-1 with TRBJ1-2; possibly TRBD1 for D (6 bases). Germline values: CDR1 KGHDR, CDR2 SFDVKD. This CDR3 has 14 residues. V was pared by 4 bases and J by 2 bases, with 10 bases between. CDR3 DNA sequence: TGTGCCACCAGTGACCTGGACAGAAACTATGGCTACACCTTC. It specifies CATSDLDRNYGYTF.

This clonotype has only a few counts. V and J are TRBV18 and TRBJ2-1, with 8 bases matching TRBD2. The CDR3 is 14 amino acids. Germline V gene data show CDR1 as KGHSH and CDR2 as LQKENI. Germline trimming cut 6 bases from V and 4 bases from J; bases unmatched to any gene: 5. This CDR3 is CASSPGLAYNEQFF. For the CDR3, the DNA is TGTGCCAGCTCCCCAGGACTAGCTTACAATGAGCAGTTCTTC. Full variable domain (remainder filled in from reference TRBV18 and TRBJ2-1): NAGVMQNPRHLVRRRGQEARLRCSPMKGHSHVYWYRQLPEEGLKFMVYLQKENIIDESGMPKERFSAEFPKEGPSILRIQQVVRGDSAAYFCASSPGLAYNEQFFGPGTRLTVL.

This clonotype came up many times. The gene calls are TRBV24-1 and TRBJ2-2; 7 bases match TRBD2. This CDR3 has 16 residues. The trim removed 5 bases at V and 5 bases at J, leaving 10 bases unmatched. Germline-derived CDR1 and CDR2 are KGHDR and SFDVKD. CDR3 sequence reads: CATSGLPGLRTGELFF. CDR3 bases: TGTGCCACCAGTGGGCTACCGGGACTAAGGACCGGGGAGCTGTTTTTT.

Many counts were recorded for this clonotype. Germline is not matched at one junction end, which may reflect a read error. This chain links TRBV6-6 with TRBJ1-2, with a tentative D call TRBD1 (5 bases). This CDR3 has 12 residues. CDR1 is MNHNY, CDR2 SVGAGI, per germline (reference sequence). The CDR3 sequence is CASSLPGGDAAF. CDR3 bases: TGTGCCAGCAGTCTACCGGGGGGGGATGCGGCCTTC.

This clonotype was recorded many times. J is TRBJ2-1 and V is TRBV7-9; 8 bases are a match to TRBD2. Per the germline V gene, CDR1 is SEHNR and CDR2 is FQNEAQ (reference sequence). V shed 4 bases and J 5 bases; nucleotides not matched to a gene: 10. This CDR3 spans 16 amino acids. The CDR3 DNA is TGTGCCAGCAGCTACTCAAGGTCGGGGGGGGACAATGAGCAGTTCTTC. Amino acid sequence: CASSYSRSGGDNEQFF.

This clonotype has at least ten counts. V and J are TRBV15 and TRBJ1-6; 9 bases match TRBD1. The CDR3 spans 17 residues. The germline V gene has CDR1 LNHNV and CDR2 YYDKDF (reference sequence). The trim removed 2 bases at V and 7 bases at J, leaving 9 bases unmatched. The CDR3, as DNA: TGTGCCACCAGCAGAAAGCCACCGGGACAGGGCAATTCACCCCTCCACTTT. Protein sequence: CATSRKPPGQGNSPLHF.

The table lists this clonotype with many counts. This chain links TRBV7-4 with TRBJ2-7; 11 positions agree with TRBD2. Germline CDR1 SGHVT, CDR2 SQSDAQ. V was pared by 4 bases and J by 2 bases, with 7 bases of the junction left unmatched. The CDR3 spans 16 residues. The CDR3 DNA reads TGTGCCAGCAGCTCTCGACTAGCGGGGAAACCCTACGAGCAGTACGTC. Protein sequence: CASSSRLAGKPYEQYV.

The V call is TRBV6-1, the J call TRBJ1-4; D ambiguous. CDR3 size: 15 residues. The V and J ends lost 4 bases and 0 bases respectively, with 9 bases between them. CDR1 and CDR2 (germline): MNHNS, SASEGT. This CDR3 reads CASSGKGSTNEKLFF. CDR3 DNA sequence: TGTGCCAGCAGTGGGAAGGGATCAACTAATGAAAAACTGTTTTTT.

This clonotype was observed many times. The chain employs TRBV5-4 and TRBJ2-6; D call uncertain. The V and J ends lost 2 bases and 2 bases respectively, with 5 bases between them. The V gene's germline CDR1 is SGHNT and CDR2 YYREEE (reference sequence). The CDR3 is 14 residues long. CDR3 protein: CASSFGPGANVLTF. CDR3 DNA sequence: TGTGCCAGCAGCTTCGGGCCTGGGGCCAACGTCCTGACTTTC.

Only a few counts were recorded for this clonotype. The chain carries TRBV12-3 or TRBV12-4 and TRBJ2-1; 10 bases line up with TRBD2. V was pared by 6 bases and J by 4 bases, with 6 bases of the junction left unmatched. The CDR3 totals 15 residues. The CDR3: CASRNLAGVYNEQFF. Written as DNA, the CDR3 is TGTGCCAGCAGAAACCTAGCGGGGGTTTACAATGAGCAGTTCTTC.